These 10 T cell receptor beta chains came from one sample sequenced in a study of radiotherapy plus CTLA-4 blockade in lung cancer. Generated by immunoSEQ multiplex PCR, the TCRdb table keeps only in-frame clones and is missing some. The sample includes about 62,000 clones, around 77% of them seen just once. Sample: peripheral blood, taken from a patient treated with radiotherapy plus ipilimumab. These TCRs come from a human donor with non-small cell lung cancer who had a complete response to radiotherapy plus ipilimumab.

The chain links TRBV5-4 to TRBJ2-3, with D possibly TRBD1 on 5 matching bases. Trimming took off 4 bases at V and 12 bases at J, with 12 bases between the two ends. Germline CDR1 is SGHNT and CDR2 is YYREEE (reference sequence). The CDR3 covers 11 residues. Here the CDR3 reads CASSVLRVQYF. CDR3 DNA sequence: TGTGCCAGCAGCGTGCTCAGGGTTCAGTATTTT. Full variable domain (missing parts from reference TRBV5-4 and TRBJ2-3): ETGVTQSPTHLIKTRGQQVTLRCSSQSGHNTVSWYQQALGQGPQFIFQYYREEENGRGNFPPRFSGLQFPNYSSELNVNALELDDSALYLCASSVLRVQYFGPGTRLTVL.

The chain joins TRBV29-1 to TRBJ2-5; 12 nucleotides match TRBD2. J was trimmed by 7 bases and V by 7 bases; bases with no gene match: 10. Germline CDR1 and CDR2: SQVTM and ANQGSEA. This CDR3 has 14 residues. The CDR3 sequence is CSALAGGGSWTQYF. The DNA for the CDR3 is TGCAGCGCCCTAGCGGGAGGGGGCTCCTGGACCCAGTACTTC.

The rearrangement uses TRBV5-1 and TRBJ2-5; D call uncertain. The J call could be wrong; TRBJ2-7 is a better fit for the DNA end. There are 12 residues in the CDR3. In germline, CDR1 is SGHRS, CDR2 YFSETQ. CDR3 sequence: CASSANSYEQYF. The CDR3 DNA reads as TGCGCCAGCAGCGCTAACAGCTACGAGCAGTACTTC.

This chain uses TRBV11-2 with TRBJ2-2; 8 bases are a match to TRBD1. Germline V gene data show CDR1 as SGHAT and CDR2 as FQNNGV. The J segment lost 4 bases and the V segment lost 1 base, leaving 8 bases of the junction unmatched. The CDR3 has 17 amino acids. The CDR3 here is CASSLVAGGIGTGELFF. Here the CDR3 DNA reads TGTGCCAGCAGCTTAGTGGCAGGGGGCATTGGCACCGGGGAGCTGTTTTTT.

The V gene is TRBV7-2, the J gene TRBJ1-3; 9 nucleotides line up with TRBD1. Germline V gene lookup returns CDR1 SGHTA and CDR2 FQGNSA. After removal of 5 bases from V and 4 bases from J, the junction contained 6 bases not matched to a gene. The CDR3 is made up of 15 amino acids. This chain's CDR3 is CASSVPGTGGNTIYF. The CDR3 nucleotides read TGTGCCAGCAGCGTCCCCGGGACAGGGGGAAACACCATATATTTT.

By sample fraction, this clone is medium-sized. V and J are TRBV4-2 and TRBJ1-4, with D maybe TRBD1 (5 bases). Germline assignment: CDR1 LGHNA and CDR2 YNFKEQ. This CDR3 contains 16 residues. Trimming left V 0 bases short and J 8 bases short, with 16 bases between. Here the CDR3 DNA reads TGTGCCAGCAGCCAAGATCGGGGGTTTGGGGGGGAAAAACTGTTTTTT. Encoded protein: CASSQDRGFGGEKLFF.

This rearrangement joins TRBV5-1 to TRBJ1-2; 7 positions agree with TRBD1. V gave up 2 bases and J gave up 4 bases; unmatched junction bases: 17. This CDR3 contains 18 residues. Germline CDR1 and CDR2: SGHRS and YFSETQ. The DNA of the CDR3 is TGCGCCAGCAGCTTAAACTCACCGGGACAGATTTTCTTCTATGGCTACACCTTC. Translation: CASSLNSPGQIFFYGYTF.

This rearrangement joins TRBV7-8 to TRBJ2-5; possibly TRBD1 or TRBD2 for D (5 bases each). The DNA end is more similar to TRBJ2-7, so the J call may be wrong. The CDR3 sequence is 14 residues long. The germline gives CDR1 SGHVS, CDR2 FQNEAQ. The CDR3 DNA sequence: TGTGCCAGCAGCTTAGCCCTGGGGGCCTACGAGCAGTACTTC. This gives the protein CASSLALGAYEQYF.

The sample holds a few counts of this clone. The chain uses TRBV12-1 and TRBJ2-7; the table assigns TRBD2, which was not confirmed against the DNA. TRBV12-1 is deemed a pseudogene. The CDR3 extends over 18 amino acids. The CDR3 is CASSFRGISRPEFYEQYF. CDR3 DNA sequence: TGTGCCAGCAGCTTTCGGGGGATATCCCGACCCGAATTTTACGAGCAGTACTTC.

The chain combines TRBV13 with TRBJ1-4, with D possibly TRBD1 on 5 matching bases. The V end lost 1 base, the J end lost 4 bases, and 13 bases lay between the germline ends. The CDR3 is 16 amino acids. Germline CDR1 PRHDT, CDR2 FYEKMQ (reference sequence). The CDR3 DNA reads TGTGCCAGCAGCTTAGCTGGGCAGGGAAGTAATGAAAAACTGTTTTTT. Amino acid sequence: CASSLAGQGSNEKLFF. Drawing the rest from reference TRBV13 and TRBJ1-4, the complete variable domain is AAGVIQSPRHLIKEKRETATLKCYPIPRHDTVYWYQQGPGQDPQFLISFYEKMQSDKGSIPDRFSAQQFSDYHSELNMSSLELGDSALYFCASSLAGQGSNEKLFFGSGTQLSVL.